These T cell receptor beta chains were read from a single sample in a study of OX40 agonist ivuxolimab in advanced cancers. The data were produced by immunoSEQ multiplex PCR, yet TCRdb's version contains in-frame clones alone and is incomplete. The sample contains just under 75,000 clones, roughly 92% of which appear only once. Sequenced material: CD4+ or CD8+ T cells sorted from blood, taken in a trial of the OX40 agonist ivuxolimab. The receptors here all came from an adult with an advanced solid tumor such as melanoma, head and neck, liver or kidney cancer. CDR3s include the opening cysteine and the closing phenylalanine or tryptophan. The D gene is left open where the match is weak. Part of the rows lack a size; the others show once, few, many or a class for expanded clones.

J: TRBJ2-1
length: 16
V: TRBV18
size: .
D: TRBD2
CDR3: CASSPPNSGEGDEQFF
DNA: TGTGCCAGCTCACCACCGAATAGCGGGGAAGGGGATGAGCAGTTCTTC

J: TRBJ2-7
length: 16
V: TRBV27
size: .
D: .
CDR3: CASSLPPQGISYEQYF
DNA: TGTGCCAGCAGTTTACCCCCTCAGGGGATCTCCTACGAGCAGTACTTC

J: TRBJ2-1
length: 17
V: TRBV9
size: .
D: TRBD2
CDR3: CASSVGSGGMGSREQFF
DNA: TGTGCCAGCAGCGTAGGTTCGGGAGGAATGGGGTCGCGGGAGCAGTTCTTC

J: TRBJ1-1
length: 12
V: TRBV10-2
size: .
D: .
CDR3: CASSAMNTEAFF
DNA: TGCGCCAGCAGTGCAATGAACACTGAAGCTTTCTTT

J: TRBJ2-7
length: 14
V: TRBV15
size: .
D: TRBD2
CDR3: CATSRGGGWDEQYF
DNA: TGTGCCACCAGCAGGGGCGGGGGTTGGGACGAGCAGTACTTC

J: TRBJ2-5
length: 16
V: TRBV6-5
size: .
D: TRBD1
CDR3: CASSYGTGRVGETQYF
DNA: TGTGCCAGCAGTTACGGGACAGGGAGGGTCGGAGAGACCCAGTACTTC

J: TRBJ1-1
length: 15
V: TRBV7-2
size: .
D: .
CDR3: CASSRGTPVNTEAFF
DNA: TGTGCCAGCTCAAGGGGGACTCCCGTAAACACTGAAGCTTTCTTT

J: TRBJ2-7
length: 15
V: TRBV27
size: .
D: TRBD1
CDR3: CASSFSGTGVYEQYF
DNA: TGTGCCAGCAGCTTCTCCGGGACAGGGGTCTACGAGCAGTACTTC

J: TRBJ2-5
length: 15
V: TRBV19
size: .
D: .
CDR3: CASSNHRDIQETQYF
DNA: TGTGCCAGTAGCAATCACCGGGACATACAAGAGACCCAGTACTTC

J: TRBJ2-5
length: 15
V: TRBV18
size: .
D: TRBD1
CDR3: CASSPGTGRQETQYF
DNA: TGTGCCAGCTCACCGGGGACAGGTCGGCAAGAGACCCAGTACTTC

J: TRBJ2-5
length: 14
V: TRBV30
size: .
D: .
CDR3: CAWSAVGAAAPEYF
DNA: TGTGCCTGGAGTGCTGTGGGGGCAGCGGCCCCGGAGTACTTC

J: TRBJ1-2
length: 15
V: TRBV19
size: .
D: .
CDR3: CASSILTGQNYGYTF
DNA: TGTGCCAGTAGTATTTTAACAGGGCAGAACTATGGCTACACCTTC

J: TRBJ1-5
length: 16
V: TRBV30
size: .
D: .
CDR3: CAWSVGGYPSNQPQHF
DNA: TGTGCCTGGAGTGTAGGGGGGTACCCTAGCAATCAGCCCCAGCATTTT

J: TRBJ2-2
length: 14
V: TRBV4-3
size: .
D: .
CDR3: CASSQVLGTGELFF
DNA: TGCGCCAGCAGCCAAGTTTTGGGCACCGGGGAGCTGTTTTTT

J: TRBJ2-7
length: 14
V: TRBV18
size: .
D: .
CDR3: CASSPTAYTYEQYF
DNA: TGTGCCAGCTCACCCACAGCGTATACCTACGAGCAGTACTTC

J: TRBJ1-1
length: 17
V: TRBV5-1
size: .
D: TRBD1
CDR3: CASSFRTGNLMNTEAFF
DNA: TGCGCCAGCAGCTTTCGGACAGGGAACCTCATGAACACTGAAGCTTTCTTT

J: TRBJ2-2
length: 15
V: TRBV30
size: .
D: .
CDR3: CARHSGRVDTGELFF
DNA: TGTGCCCGACACTCCGGCAGGGTTGACACCGGGGAGCTGTTTTTT

J: TRBJ2-5
length: 15
V: TRBV4-3
size: .
D: TRBD2
CDR3: CASSQNSGIDETQYF
DNA: TGCGCCAGCAGCCAAAATAGCGGGATTGACGAGACCCAGTACTTC

J: TRBJ1-2
length: 14
V: TRBV6-5
size: .
D: TRBD1
CDR3: CASRRDRRGYGYTF
DNA: TGTGCCAGCAGACGGGACAGGAGGGGCTATGGCTACACCTTC

J: TRBJ2-5
length: 14
V: TRBV5-1
size: .
D: .
CDR3: CASSTSGGRETQYF
DNA: TGCGCCAGCAGCACCTCGGGGGGCAGGGAGACCCAGTACTTC

J: TRBJ1-4
length: 16
V: TRBV7-9
size: .
D: TRBD1
CDR3: CASSYQPIQGYEKLFF
DNA: TGTGCCAGCAGCTACCAACCGATACAGGGGTATGAAAAACTGTTTTTT

J: TRBJ1-1
length: 15
V: TRBV5-1
size: .
D: .
CDR3: CASSLVGLTTPEAFF
DNA: TGCGCCAGCAGCTTGGTGGGGCTCACGACCCCTGAAGCTTTCTTT

J: TRBJ1-5
length: 14
V: TRBV30
size: .
D: TRBD1
CDR3: CAWSRGQGGQPQHF
DNA: TGTGCCTGGAGTAGGGGGCAGGGCGGCCAGCCCCAGCATTTT

J: TRBJ2-5
length: 13
V: TRBV27
size: .
D: .
CDR3: CASSAGPEETQYF
DNA: TGTGCCAGCAGTGCCGGACCTGAGGAGACCCAGTACTTC

J: TRBJ2-3
length: 16
V: TRBV6-5
size: .
D: .
CDR3: CASSYSRAASTDTQYF
DNA: TGTGCCAGCAGTTACTCGCGGGCGGCTAGCACAGATACGCAGTATTTT

J: TRBJ1-1
length: 14
V: TRBV28
size: .
D: TRBD1
CDR3: CASRRQGEWREAFF
DNA: TGTGCCAGCAGGCGACAGGGAGAATGGCGTGAAGCTTTCTTT

J: TRBJ2-7
length: 13
V: TRBV6-5
size: once
D: .
CDR3: CASSRVDGYEQYF
DNA: TGTGCCAGCAGTCGGGTGGACGGTTACGAGCAGTACTTC

J: TRBJ1-1
length: 15
V: TRBV18
size: few
D: TRBD1
CDR3: CASSTRTGVNTEAFF
DNA: TGTGCCAGCTCAACACGGACAGGCGTGAACACTGAAGCTTTCTTT

J: TRBJ1-4
length: 15
V: TRBV5-1
size: .
D: TRBD1
CDR3: CASSIGTGGLGKLFF
DNA: TGCGCCAGCAGCATAGGGACAGGTGGATTGGGGAAACTGTTTTTT

J: TRBJ1-1
length: 13
V: TRBV10-1
size: .
D: TRBD1
CDR3: CASSFGQGEAAFF
DNA: TGCGCCAGCAGTTTTGGACAGGGGGAAGCCGCTTTCTTT

J: TRBJ2-1
length: 13
V: TRBV14
size: .
D: TRBD1
CDR3: CASSTQGYNEQFF
DNA: TGTGCCAGCAGTACACAGGGGTACAATGAGCAGTTCTTC

J: TRBJ2-7
length: 16
V: TRBV11-3
size: .
D: .
CDR3: CASSSAVGTLHYEQYF
DNA: TGTGCCAGCAGCTCCGCCGTCGGGACTCTCCACTACGAGCAGTACTTC

J: TRBJ1-5
length: 15
V: TRBV5-1
size: .
D: .
CDR3: CASSVGEPNDQPQHF
DNA: TGCGCCAGCAGCGTGGGAGAACCTAATGATCAGCCCCAGCATTTT

J: TRBJ2-3
length: 15
V: TRBV19
size: .
D: TRBD2
CDR3: CASQWASGSTDTQYF
DNA: TGTGCCAGTCAGTGGGCTAGCGGGAGCACAGATACGCAGTATTTT

J: TRBJ2-1
length: 18
V: TRBV15
size: .
D: TRBD2
CDR3: CATSRDRTSGRRGNEQFF
DNA: TGTGCCACCAGCAGAGATCGGACAAGCGGGAGGCGGGGGAATGAGCAGTTCTTC

J: TRBJ2-5
length: 14
V: TRBV2
size: .
D: .
CDR3: CASSEQGFQETQYF
DNA: TGTGCCAGCAGTGAACAGGGTTTCCAAGAGACCCAGTACTTC

J: TRBJ1-1
length: 15
V: TRBV19
size: .
D: TRBD1
CDR3: CASSLRTGGFTEAFF
DNA: TGTGCCAGTAGTCTAAGGACAGGGGGCTTCACTGAAGCTTTCTTT

J: TRBJ2-6
length: 17
V: TRBV4-1
size: .
D: .
CDR3: CASSQPGLRSGANVLTF
DNA: TGCGCCAGCAGCCAACCGGGACTCCGCTCTGGGGCCAACGTCCTGACTTTC

J: TRBJ2-7
length: 14
V: TRBV10-3
size: .
D: .
CDR3: CAISEGRGAYEQYF
DNA: TGTGCCATCAGTGAAGGGCGGGGAGCCTACGAGCAGTACTTC

J: TRBJ2-5
length: 16
V: TRBV7-2
size: .
D: TRBD1
CDR3: CASSYFGQGEWETQYF
DNA: TGTGCCAGCAGCTATTTTGGGCAGGGGGAGTGGGAGACCCAGTACTTC

J: TRBJ2-1
length: 14
V: TRBV19
size: .
D: .
CDR3: CASSTGSFYNEQFF
DNA: TGTGCCAGTAGTACCGGGAGTTTCTACAATGAGCAGTTCTTC

J: TRBJ2-7
length: 14
V: TRBV7-2
size: .
D: .
CDR3: CASSLAQSSYEQYF
DNA: TGTGCCAGCAGCCTAGCTCAGAGCTCCTACGAGCAGTACTTC

J: TRBJ2-1
length: 15
V: TRBV5-1
size: .
D: TRBD2
CDR3: CASRSGTSGNNEQFF
DNA: TGCGCCAGCAGGTCCGGGACTAGCGGCAACAATGAGCAGTTCTTC

J: TRBJ2-1
length: 18
V: TRBV7-9
size: .
D: TRBD2
CDR3: CASSLVRLAAGPSNEQFF
DNA: TGTGCCAGCAGCTTAGTCCGCCTGGCAGCGGGACCTAGCAATGAGCAGTTCTTC

J: TRBJ1-2
length: 14
V: TRBV5-4
size: .
D: .
CDR3: CASSFVGYEAGYTF
DNA: TGTGCCAGCAGCTTCGTGGGGTATGAAGCTGGCTACACCTTC

J: TRBJ2-7
length: 14
V: TRBV18
size: once
D: TRBD1
CDR3: CASRQGTVPMEQYF
DNA: TGTGCCAGCCGACAGGGGACAGTGCCCATGGAGCAGTACTTC

J: TRBJ1-5
length: 15
V: TRBV6-5
size: .
D: .
CDR3: CASSYSRGGGQPQHF
DNA: TGTGCCAGCAGTTACTCTCGGGGAGGTGGCCAGCCCCAGCATTTT

J: TRBJ1-4
length: 14
V: TRBV13
size: .
D: .
CDR3: CASSLDGANEKLFF
DNA: TGTGCCAGCAGCTTAGATGGAGCTAATGAAAAACTGTTTTTT

J: TRBJ1-1
length: 15
V: TRBV5-1
size: .
D: .
CDR3: CASSLAGSRATEAFF
DNA: TGCGCCAGCAGCTTGGCCGGGAGCAGGGCCACTGAAGCTTTCTTT